The rows below give T cell receptor beta chains drawn from one sample of a study of shared T cell receptors in the human thymus. Measured with immunoSEQ multiplex PCR; TCRdb has only the in-frame clones, and not every one. The sample has 600,000 to 900,000 clones; approximately 85% are singletons. This sample was also put to use in a study of human thymus T cells.

What was sequenced was thymocytes. These receptors all come from a girl under three years old with a congenital heart defect. Each CDR3 is given with its conserved first and last residue. Fields, in order: clone size, CDR3 length, J gene, D gene, V gene, CDR3 protein, CDR3 DNA. The D gene is left open where the match is weak. Some rows have no size entry. The others give once, few or many, or a class for an expanded clone.

>.|18|TRBJ2-7|TRBD1|TRBV4-3
CASSQDSWGDRHPYEQYF
TGCGCCAGCAGCCAAGATTCTTGGGGGGACAGGCACCCCTACGAGCAGTACTTC
>.|18|TRBJ1-2|TRBD1|TRBV5-6
CASSSPIGTGTSGYGYTF
TGTGCCAGCAGCTCCCCAATAGGGACAGGGACGTCAGGGTATGGCTACACCTTC
>once|16|TRBJ1-4|TRBD1|TRBV5-6
CASTYNPGQRNEKLFF
TGTGCCAGCACCTACAACCCGGGACAGCGAAATGAAAAACTGTTTTTT
>.|15|TRBJ2-2|.|TRBV5-1
CASSLYPGAGGELFF
TGCGCCAGCAGCTTGTATCCAGGGGCGGGCGGGGAGCTGTTTTTT
>once|19|TRBJ2-5|TRBD1|TRBV5-4
CASSLPPRETGGHQETQYF
TGTGCCAGCAGCTTGCCCCCCAGGGAGACAGGGGGCCACCAAGAGACCCAGTACTTC
>few|13|TRBJ2-7|TRBD1|TRBV5-1
CASSLETGNEQYF
TGCGCCAGCAGCTTGGAGACAGGGAACGAGCAGTACTTC
>.|16|TRBJ2-7|.|TRBV11-2
CASSPGTQGHSYEQYF
TGTGCCAGCAGCCCAGGGACCCAGGGGCACTCCTACGAGCAGTACTTC
>.|14|TRBJ1-1|.|TRBV27
CASSFRGLNTEAFF
TGTGCCAGCAGTTTTCGCGGGTTGAACACTGAAGCTTTCTTT
>.|18|TRBJ1-2|TRBD1|TRBV28
CASTWVQARGGAHYGYTF
TGTGCCAGCACCTGGGTACAGGCGCGAGGGGGCGCGCACTATGGCTACACCTTC
>.|16|TRBJ1-2|TRBD1|TRBV7-8
CASSPYRDRGPYGYTF
TGTGCCAGCAGCCCTTACCGGGACAGGGGTCCCTATGGCTACACCTTC
>.|14|TRBJ1-3|.|TRBV30
CAWSGVGAGNTIYF
TGTGCCTGGAGTGGAGTAGGGGCAGGAAACACCATATATTTT
>.|14|TRBJ1-1|.|TRBV7-2
CASSFLTPGTEAFF
TGTGCCAGCAGCTTTTTGACACCCGGCACTGAAGCTTTCTTT
>.|16|TRBJ1-6|TRBD1|TRBV18
CASSPMGLAGGSPLHF
TGTGCCAGCTCACCAATGGGGCTGGCAGGGGGTTCACCCCTCCACTTT
>.|14|TRBJ2-1|.|TRBV5-6
CASSLRRGHNEQFF
TGTGCCAGCAGCTTGCGGCGGGGACACAATGAGCAGTTCTTC
>.|18|TRBJ2-2|TRBD1|TRBV4-1
CASSPDVHTGANTGELFF
TGCGCCAGCAGCCCGGACGTTCACACAGGGGCGAACACCGGGGAGCTGTTTTTT
>.|13|TRBJ1-4|TRBD1|TRBV29-1
CSASRQGNEKLFF
TGCAGCGCCTCAAGACAGGGAAATGAAAAACTGTTTTTT
>.|15|TRBJ2-7|.|TRBV5-8
CASSERQGGLHEQYF
TGTGCCAGCAGCGAAAGACAGGGAGGTCTCCACGAGCAGTACTTC
>.|22|TRBJ1-1|TRBD1|TRBV5-1
CASSSGDWDRRARGIKDTEAFF
TGCGCCAGCAGTTCCGGGGACTGGGACAGACGGGCCCGAGGTATCAAGGACACTGAAGCTTTCTTT
>.|11|TRBJ1-5|.|TRBV6-5
CASAGVEPQHF
TGTGCCAGTGCGGGGGTAGAGCCCCAGCATTTT
>once|15|TRBJ2-7|TRBD1|TRBV6-5
CASTPVRDRDYEQYF
TGTGCCAGCACTCCGGTCCGGGACAGGGACTACGAGCAGTACTTC
>.|16|TRBJ1-2|.|TRBV2
CASSESDYPARYGYTF
TGTGCCAGCAGTGAGTCGGACTACCCCGCTCGGTATGGCTACACCTTC
>.|15|TRBJ1-2|.|TRBV4-1
CASSQDKAGVYGYTF
TGCGCCAGCAGCCAAGATAAGGCAGGGGTCTATGGCTACACCTTC
>.|15|TRBJ1-1|TRBD1|TRBV7-2
CASSPGQGTYTEAFF
TGTGCCAGCAGCCCCGGACAGGGGACCTACACTGAAGCTTTCTTT
>.|16|TRBJ1-6|.|TRBV7-8
CASSLESGGENSPLHF
TGTGCCAGCAGCTTAGAGTCGGGGGGCGAGAATTCACCCCTCCACTTT
>.|14|TRBJ1-2|.|TRBV11-2
CASSNYQGRDGYTF
TGTGCCAGCAGCAACTACCAGGGGCGAGATGGCTACACCTTC
>.|15|TRBJ1-1|.|TRBV7-4
CASSPGRTRDTEAFF
TGTGCCAGCAGCCCCGGTAGGACAAGGGACACTGAAGCTTTCTTT
>.|16|TRBJ1-2|.|TRBV7-6
CASSSDRDKFNYGYTF
TGTGCCAGCAGCTCCGACCGGGACAAATTTAACTATGGCTACACCTTC
>.|17|TRBJ1-2|TRBD1|TRBV27
CASSPRDRVRPLSGYTF
TGTGCCAGCAGTCCCCGGGACAGGGTTCGCCCTTTATCCGGCTACACCTTC
>.|14|TRBJ1-2|.|TRBV5-1
CASSLEQDNYGYTF
TGCGCCAGCAGCTTGGAACAGGACAACTATGGCTACACCTTC
>.|17|TRBJ2-1|.|TRBV5-5
CASSLWLRGSPYNEQFF
TGTGCCAGCAGCTTGTGGCTCCGAGGCTCTCCCTACAATGAGCAGTTCTTC
>.|17|TRBJ2-1|.|TRBV27
CASSTPRLELAYNEQFF
TGTGCCAGCAGTACGCCCCGGCTAGAATTGGCCTACAATGAGCAGTTCTTC
>.|17|TRBJ1-3|.|TRBV19
CASTPDGEASGGNTIYF
TGTGCCAGTACCCCAGATGGAGAGGCGAGCGGTGGAAACACCATATATTTT
>.|15|TRBJ1-2|TRBD1|TRBV19
CASSRGIHQGDGYTF
TGTGCCAGTAGTAGAGGCATTCACCAGGGGGACGGCTACACCTTC
>.|14|TRBJ1-2|.|TRBV18
CASSPRTVGYGYTF
TGTGCCAGCTCACCAAGGACAGTCGGCTATGGCTACACCTTC
>.|16|TRBJ2-5|TRBD2|TRBV9
CASSVKLAGDQETQYF
TGTGCCAGCAGCGTAAAACTAGCGGGGGATCAAGAGACCCAGTACTTC
>.|16|TRBJ1-6|.|TRBV27
CASSSRTPGNNSPLHF
TGTGCCAGCAGTTCCCGGACACCTGGCAATAATTCACCCCTCCACTTT
>.|14|TRBJ1-2|TRBD1|TRBV30
CAWNPRGTFYGYTF
TGTGCCTGGAACCCCAGGGGGACCTTCTATGGCTACACCTTC
>once|16|TRBJ1-6|.|TRBV11-2
CASSSFSSSYNSPLHF
TGTGCCAGCAGCTCCTTCTCGAGCTCCTATAATTCACCCCTCCACTTT
>.|21|TRBJ2-1|TRBD2|TRBV4-3
CASSRLPGTSGSPRQGNEQFF
TGCGCCAGCAGCCGACTGCCGGGGACTAGCGGATCCCCCCGACAGGGCAATGAGCAGTTCTTC
>.|16|TRBJ1-4|TRBD1|TRBV4-1
CASSPIRQGSNEKLFF
TGCGCCAGCAGCCCCATCCGACAGGGTTCTAATGAAAAACTGTTTTTT
>.|13|TRBJ1-2|TRBD1|TRBV5-6
CASSLGRGLRYTF
TGTGCCAGCAGCTTGGGCAGGGGGCTACGCTACACCTTC
>.|15|TRBJ2-2|.|TRBV5-6
CASSLLGFYTGELFF
TGTGCCAGCAGCTTGCTAGGATTTTACACCGGGGAGCTGTTTTTT
>.|13|TRBJ1-1|.|TRBV28
CASSDRQNTEAFF
TGTGCCAGCAGTGACCGACAGAACACTGAAGCTTTCTTT
>.|13|TRBJ2-7|.|TRBV5-1
CASSPRGTYEQYF
TGCGCCAGCAGCCCCAGGGGAACCTACGAGCAGTACTTC
>.|14|TRBJ1-1|.|TRBV25-1
CASIPDRPNTEAFF
TGTGCCAGCATTCCCGACAGGCCTAACACTGAAGCTTTCTTT
>few|18|TRBJ1-1|TRBD1|TRBV11-2
CASSLVNRGASINTEAFF
TGTGCCAGCAGCTTAGTAAACAGGGGCGCATCCATTAACACTGAAGCTTTCTTT
>.|13|TRBJ1-6|.|TRBV14
CASGHRDNSPLHF
TGTGCCAGCGGACACCGGGATAATTCACCCCTCCACTTT
>.|17|TRBJ2-1|TRBD2|TRBV4-3
CASSQFQTSDSYNEQFF
TGCGCCAGCAGCCAATTCCAAACTAGCGATTCCTACAATGAGCAGTTCTTC
>once|15|TRBJ1-5|.|TRBV27
CASSFRGIPHQPQHF
TGTGCCAGCAGTTTTCGGGGGATACCTCATCAGCCCCAGCATTTT
>once|11|TRBJ2-7|TRBD1|TRBV7-4
CASSPRTGTTF
TGTGCCAGCAGCCCGCGGACAGGGACCACCTTC
>.|14|TRBJ2-3|TRBD1|TRBV19
CASRYTGAPDTQYF
TGTGCCAGCCGTTACACAGGGGCCCCAGATACGCAGTATTTT
>.|14|TRBJ1-2|.|TRBV6-5
CASSFGYLSYGYTF
TGTGCCAGCAGTTTCGGGTATCTTTCCTATGGCTACACCTTC
>.|16|TRBJ2-5|TRBD1|TRBV2
CASYRLPDRDQETQYF
TGTGCCAGTTATCGATTGCCCGACAGGGACCAAGAGACCCAGTACTTC
>.|19|TRBJ1-5|.|TRBV11-2
CASSLGLLSTENSNQPQHF
TGTGCCAGCAGCTTAGGGCTTTTGAGCACAGAGAATAGCAATCAGCCCCAGCATTTT
>.|11|TRBJ1-2|.|TRBV20-1
CSANSNYGYTF
TGCAGTGCTAACTCTAACTATGGCTACACCTTC
>.|13|TRBJ1-1|TRBD1|TRBV5-1
CASRRGLDTEAFF
TGCGCCAGTCGAAGGGGGCTTGACACTGAAGCTTTCTTT
>.|15|TRBJ2-5|.|TRBV19
CASKEDSATQETQYF
TGTGCCAGTAAGGAAGACAGTGCAACGCAAGAGACCCAGTACTTC